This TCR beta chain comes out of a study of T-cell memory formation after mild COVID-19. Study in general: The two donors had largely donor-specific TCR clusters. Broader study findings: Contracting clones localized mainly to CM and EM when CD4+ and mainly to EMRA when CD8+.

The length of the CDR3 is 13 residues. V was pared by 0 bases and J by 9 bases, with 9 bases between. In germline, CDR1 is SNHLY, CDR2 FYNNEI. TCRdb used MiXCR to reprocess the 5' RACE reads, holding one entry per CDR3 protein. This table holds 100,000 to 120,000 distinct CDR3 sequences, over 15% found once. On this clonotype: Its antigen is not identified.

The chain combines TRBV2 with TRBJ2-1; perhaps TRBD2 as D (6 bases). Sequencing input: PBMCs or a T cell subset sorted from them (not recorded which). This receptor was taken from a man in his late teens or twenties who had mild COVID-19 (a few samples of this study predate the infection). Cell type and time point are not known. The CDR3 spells CASSEAWGGEQFF. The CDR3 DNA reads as TGTGCCAGCAGTGAAGCTTGGGGAGGTGAGCAGTTCTTC.